Sequencing of this TCR beta chain was carried out in a study of monozygotic twins with cystic fibrosis. Assay used: immunoSEQ multiplex PCR; TCRdb lists only in-frame clones, some missing. The sample records 14,000 or so clones, 85% to 95% being singletons. Study-wide findings and caveats: V usage most resembled the co-twin in 13 of 16 pairs. Low clonality (median roughly 0.009) suggested a mostly naive repertoire. Monozygotic CF twin pairs shared significantly more nucleotide-identical clonotypes than unrelated CF individuals did. In this small cohort, shared CDR3 numbers showed no association with age, concordance or disease severity.

Deletions cut 4 bases from V and 3 bases from J, with 16 bases between. Germline loops: CDR1 SGHVS, CDR2 FQNEAQ. The length of the CDR3 is 16 residues. As regards this clone: Its antigen is not identified.

The TCR originated in a girl aged 2-15 years with cystic fibrosis. V and J are TRBV7-8 and TRBJ2-1; D may be TRBD2 (6 bases). Specimen: blood. CDR3 sequence (DNA): TGTGCCAGCAGCTCCACACGTAGCGGAGGCTACAATGAGCAGTTCTTC. It translates to CASSSTRSGGYNEQFF. Full variable domain (missing parts from reference TRBV7-8 and TRBJ2-1): GAGVSQSPRYKVAKRGQDVALRCDPISGHVSLFWYQQALGQGPEFLTYFQNEAQLDKSGLPSDRFFAERPEGSVSTLKIQRTQQEDSAVYLCASSSTRSGGYNEQFFGPGTRLTVL.